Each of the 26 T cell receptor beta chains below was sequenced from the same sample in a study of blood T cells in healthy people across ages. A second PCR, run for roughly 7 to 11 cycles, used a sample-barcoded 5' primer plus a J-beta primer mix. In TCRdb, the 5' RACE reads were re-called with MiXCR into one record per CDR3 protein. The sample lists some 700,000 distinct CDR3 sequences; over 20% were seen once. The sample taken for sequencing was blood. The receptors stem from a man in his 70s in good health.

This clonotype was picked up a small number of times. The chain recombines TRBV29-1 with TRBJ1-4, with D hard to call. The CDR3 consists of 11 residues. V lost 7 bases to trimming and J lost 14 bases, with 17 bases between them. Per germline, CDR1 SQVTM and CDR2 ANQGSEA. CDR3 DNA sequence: TGCAGCGCCGAGGAGGGTCAAAGCCTGTTTTTT. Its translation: CSAEEGQSLFF.

The CDR3 here is CSARAPFGANEAFF. As DNA, the CDR3 is TGCAGTGCTAGAGCCCCCTTCGGGGCTAATGAAGCTTTCTTT. The chain uses TRBV20-1 and TRBJ1-1, with D perhaps TRBD1 (5 bases). Germline V CDR1 and CDR2: DFQATT, SNEGSKA (reference sequence). Deletions cut 1 base from V and 7 bases from J, with 16 bases between. This CDR3 has 14 amino acids.

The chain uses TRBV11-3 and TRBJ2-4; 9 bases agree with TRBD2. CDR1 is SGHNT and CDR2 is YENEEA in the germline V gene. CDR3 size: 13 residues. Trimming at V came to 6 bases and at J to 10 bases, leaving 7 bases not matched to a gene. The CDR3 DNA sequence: TGTGCCAGCAGAAGGACTAGCGAAAGAATTCAGTACTTC. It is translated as CASRRTSERIQYF.

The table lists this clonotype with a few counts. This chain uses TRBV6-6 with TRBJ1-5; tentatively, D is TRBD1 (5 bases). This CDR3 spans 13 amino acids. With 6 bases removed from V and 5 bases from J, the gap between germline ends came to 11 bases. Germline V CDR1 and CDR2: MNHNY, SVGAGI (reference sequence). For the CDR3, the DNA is TGTGCCAGCAGCTACGCGGGGGATCAGCCCCAGCATTTT. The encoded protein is CASSYAGDQPQHF.

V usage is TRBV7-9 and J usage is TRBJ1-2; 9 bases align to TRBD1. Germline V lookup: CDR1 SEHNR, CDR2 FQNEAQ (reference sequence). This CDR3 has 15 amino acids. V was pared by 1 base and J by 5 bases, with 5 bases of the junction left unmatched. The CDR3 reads CASSLDGTGTYGYTF. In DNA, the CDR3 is TGTGCCAGCAGCTTAGATGGGACAGGGACTTATGGCTACACCTTC.

The DNA of the CDR3 is TGCAGCGTTTCAAGGGGGAGTACGCAGTATTTT. This codes for CSVSRGSTQYF. The chain has TRBV29-1 and TRBJ2-3; perhaps TRBD1 as D (6 bases). The CDR3 length is 11 residues. Germline values: CDR1 SQVTM, CDR2 ANQGSEA. V lost 5 bases, J lost 8 bases, and 11 bases lay in between.

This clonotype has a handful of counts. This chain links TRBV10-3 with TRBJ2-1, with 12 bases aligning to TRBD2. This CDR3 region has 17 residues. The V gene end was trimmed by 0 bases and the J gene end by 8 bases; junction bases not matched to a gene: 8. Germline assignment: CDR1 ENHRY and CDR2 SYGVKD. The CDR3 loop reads CAISESVGLAGSDEQFF. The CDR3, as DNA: TGTGCCATCAGTGAGTCTGTCGGACTAGCGGGATCGGATGAGCAGTTCTTC.

The CDR3 sequence: CASSQVAQSGSTDTQYF. The DNA for the CDR3 is TGCGCCAGCAGCCAAGTCGCCCAAAGCGGGAGCACAGATACGCAGTATTTT. This rearrangement joins TRBV4-1 to TRBJ2-3; D possibly corresponds to TRBD2 (6 bases). Trimming left V 1 base short and J 0 bases short, with 14 bases between. CDR1 and CDR2 (germline): MGHRA, YSYEKL. The CDR3 totals 17 residues.

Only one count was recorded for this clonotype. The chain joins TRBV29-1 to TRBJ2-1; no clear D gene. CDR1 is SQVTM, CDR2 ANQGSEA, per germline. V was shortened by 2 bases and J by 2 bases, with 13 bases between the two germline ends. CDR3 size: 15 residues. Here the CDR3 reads CSVENLLSTYNEQFF. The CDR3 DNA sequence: TGCAGCGTTGAAAATCTACTATCAACCTACAATGAGCAGTTCTTC.

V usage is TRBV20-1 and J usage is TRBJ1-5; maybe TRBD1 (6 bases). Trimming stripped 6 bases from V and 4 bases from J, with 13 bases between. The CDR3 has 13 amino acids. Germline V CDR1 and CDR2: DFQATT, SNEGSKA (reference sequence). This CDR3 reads CSAKTQGNQPQHF. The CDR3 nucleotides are TGCAGTGCAAAGACTCAGGGGAATCAGCCCCAGCATTTT.

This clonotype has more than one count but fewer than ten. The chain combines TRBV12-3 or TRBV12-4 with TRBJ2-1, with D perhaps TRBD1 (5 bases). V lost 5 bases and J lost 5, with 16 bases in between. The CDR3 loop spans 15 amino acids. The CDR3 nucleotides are TGTGCCAGCAGTATCCTCCAAACAGGAAACAATGAGCAGTTCTTC. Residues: CASSILQTGNNEQFF.

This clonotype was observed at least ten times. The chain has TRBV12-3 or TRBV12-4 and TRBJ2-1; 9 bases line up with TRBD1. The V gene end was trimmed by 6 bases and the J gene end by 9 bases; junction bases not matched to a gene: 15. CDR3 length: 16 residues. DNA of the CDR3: TGTGCCAGCAGACTGAGTCCGGGACAGGGTTCTATTGAGCAGTTCTTC. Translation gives CASRLSPGQGSIEQFF.

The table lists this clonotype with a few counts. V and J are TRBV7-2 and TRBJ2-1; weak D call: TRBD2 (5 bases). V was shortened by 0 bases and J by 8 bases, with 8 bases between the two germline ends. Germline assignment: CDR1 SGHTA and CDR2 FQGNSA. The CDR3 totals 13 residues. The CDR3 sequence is CASSLAPGDEQFF. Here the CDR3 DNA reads TGTGCCAGCAGCTTAGCGCCCGGGGATGAGCAGTTCTTC. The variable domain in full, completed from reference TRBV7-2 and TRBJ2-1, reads GAGVSQSPSNKVTEKGKDVELRCDPISGHTALYWYRQSLGQGLEFLIYFQGNSAPDKSGLPSDRFSAERTGGSVSTLTIQRTQQEDSAVYLCASSLAPGDEQFFGPGTRLTVL.

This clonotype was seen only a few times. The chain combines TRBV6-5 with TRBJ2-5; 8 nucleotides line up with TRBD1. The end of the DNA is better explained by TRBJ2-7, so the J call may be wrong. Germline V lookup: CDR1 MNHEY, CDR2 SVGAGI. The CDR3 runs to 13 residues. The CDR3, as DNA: TGTGCCAGCAGATCCGGGACAGGTAACGAGCAGTACTTC. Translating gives CASRSGTGNEQYF.

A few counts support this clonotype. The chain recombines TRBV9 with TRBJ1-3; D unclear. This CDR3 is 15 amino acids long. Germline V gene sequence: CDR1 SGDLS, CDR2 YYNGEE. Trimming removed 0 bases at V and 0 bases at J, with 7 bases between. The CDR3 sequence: CASSVAGDSGNTIYF. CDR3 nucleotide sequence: TGTGCCAGCAGCGTAGCTGGGGACTCTGGAAACACCATATATTTT. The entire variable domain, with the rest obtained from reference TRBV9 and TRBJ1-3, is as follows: DSGVTQTPKHLITATGQRVTLRCSPRSGDLSVYWYQQSLDQGLQFLIQYYNGEERAKGNILERFSAQQFPDLHSELNLSSLELGDSALYFCASSVAGDSGNTIYFGEGSWLTVV.

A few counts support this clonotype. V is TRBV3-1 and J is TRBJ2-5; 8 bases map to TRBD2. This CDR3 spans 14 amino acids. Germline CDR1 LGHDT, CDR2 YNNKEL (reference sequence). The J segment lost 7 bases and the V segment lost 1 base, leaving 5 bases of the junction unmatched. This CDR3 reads CASSQGTSGGTQYF. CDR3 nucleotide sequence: TGTGCCAGCAGCCAAGGTACTAGCGGAGGGACCCAGTACTTC.

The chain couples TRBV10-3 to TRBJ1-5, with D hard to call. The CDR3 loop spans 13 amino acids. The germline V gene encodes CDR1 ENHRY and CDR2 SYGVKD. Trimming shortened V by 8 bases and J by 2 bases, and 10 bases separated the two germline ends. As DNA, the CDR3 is TGTGCCATCGCTGGAACAGGCAATCAGCCCCAGCATTTT. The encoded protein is CAIAGTGNQPQHF.

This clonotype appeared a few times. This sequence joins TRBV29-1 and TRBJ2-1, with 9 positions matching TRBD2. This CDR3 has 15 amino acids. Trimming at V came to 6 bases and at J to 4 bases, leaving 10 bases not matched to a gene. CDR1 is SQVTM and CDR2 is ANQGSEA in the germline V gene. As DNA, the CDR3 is TGCAGCGTCTTAGCGGGAGTCCCCAATTACAATGAGCAGTTCTTC. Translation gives CSVLAGVPNYNEQFF.

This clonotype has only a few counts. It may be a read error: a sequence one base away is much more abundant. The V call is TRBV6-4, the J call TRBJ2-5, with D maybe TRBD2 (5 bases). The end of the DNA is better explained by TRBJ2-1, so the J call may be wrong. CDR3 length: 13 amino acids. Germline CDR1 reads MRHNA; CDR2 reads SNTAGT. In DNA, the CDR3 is TGTGCCAGCTCCCAGGAGGACGACAATGGGCAGTTCTTC. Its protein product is CASSQEDDNGQFF.

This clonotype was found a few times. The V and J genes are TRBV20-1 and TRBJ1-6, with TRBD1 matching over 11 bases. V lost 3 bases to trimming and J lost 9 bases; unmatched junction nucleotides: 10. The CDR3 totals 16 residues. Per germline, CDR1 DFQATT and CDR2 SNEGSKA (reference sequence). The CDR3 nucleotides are TGCAGTGCTAGGTCCCTAGGGGACAGGGGGAGTTCACCCCTCCACTTT. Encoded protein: CSARSLGDRGSSPLHF.

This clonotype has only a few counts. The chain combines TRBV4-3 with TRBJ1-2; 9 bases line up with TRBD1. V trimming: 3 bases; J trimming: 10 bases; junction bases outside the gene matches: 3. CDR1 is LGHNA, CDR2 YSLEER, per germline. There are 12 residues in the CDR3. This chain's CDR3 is CASSQGDRDYTF. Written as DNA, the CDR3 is TGCGCCAGCAGCCAGGGGGACAGGGACTACACCTTC.

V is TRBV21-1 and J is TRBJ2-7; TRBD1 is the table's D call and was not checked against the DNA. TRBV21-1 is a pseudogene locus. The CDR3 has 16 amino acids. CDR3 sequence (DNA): TGTGCCAGCAGCCACCCCCACTTGACGGTTTCCTACGAGCAGTACGTC. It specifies CASSHPHLTVSYEQYV.

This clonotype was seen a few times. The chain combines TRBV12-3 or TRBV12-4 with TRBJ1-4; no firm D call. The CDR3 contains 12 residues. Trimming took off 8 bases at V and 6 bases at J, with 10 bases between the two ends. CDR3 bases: TGTGCCAGCTGTCTAAGGGATGAAAAACTGTTTTTT. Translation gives CASCLRDEKLFF.

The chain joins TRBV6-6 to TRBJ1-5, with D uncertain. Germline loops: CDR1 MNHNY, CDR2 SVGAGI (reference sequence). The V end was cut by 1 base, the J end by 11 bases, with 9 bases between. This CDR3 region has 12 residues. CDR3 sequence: CASSYWQVAQHF. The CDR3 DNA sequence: TGTGCCAGCAGTTACTGGCAGGTCGCCCAGCATTTT.

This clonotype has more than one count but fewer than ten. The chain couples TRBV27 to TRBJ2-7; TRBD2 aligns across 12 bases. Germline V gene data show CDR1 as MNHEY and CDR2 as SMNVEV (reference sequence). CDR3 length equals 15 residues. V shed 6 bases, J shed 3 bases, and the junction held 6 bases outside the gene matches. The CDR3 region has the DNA TGTGCCAGCAGCCCCGGACTAGCGGGATTCTACGAGCAGTACGTC. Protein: CASSPGLAGFYEQYV.

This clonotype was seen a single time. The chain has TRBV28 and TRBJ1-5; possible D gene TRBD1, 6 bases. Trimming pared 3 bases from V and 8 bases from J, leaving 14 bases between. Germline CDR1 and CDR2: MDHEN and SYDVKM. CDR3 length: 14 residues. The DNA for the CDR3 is TGTGCCAGCAGTTTGGGGGGGCGCTTGGAGCCCCAGCATTTT. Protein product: CASSLGGRLEPQHF.